A selection of T cell receptor beta chains follows, all from one sample in a study of cytomegalovirus exposure and HLA in healthy donors. Produced via immunoSEQ multiplex PCR; TCRdb's table is partial and in-frame only. The sample lists about 90,000 clones; roughly 73% were seen once. Sequencing was carried out using PBMCs. These receptors came from a boy aged 5-17 years in good health and CMV-seronegative. Each CDR3 is given with its conserved first and last residue. The order of the fields is V gene, D gene, J gene, clone size, CDR3 length, CDR3 protein, CDR3 DNA. The D gene is left open where the match is weak. Clone size is not always given. Where it is, it says once, few, many or a class for expanded clones.

v_gene: TRBV19; d_gene: TRBD1; j_gene: TRBJ2-2; abundance: -; len: 14; CDR3aa: CASTGQGETGELFF; CDR3nt: TGTGCCAGTACTGGACAGGGTGAAACCGGGGAGCTGTTTTTT
v_gene: TRBV29-1; d_gene: -; j_gene: TRBJ1-5; abundance: -; len: 12; CDR3aa: CSVQGTDQPQHF; CDR3nt: TGCAGCGTTCAGGGGACGGATCAGCCCCAGCATTTT
v_gene: TRBV6-5; d_gene: TRBD1; j_gene: TRBJ1-2; abundance: few; len: 15; CDR3aa: CATRTRGHPNYGYTF; CDR3nt: TGTGCCACCAGGACAAGGGGGCACCCTAACTATGGCTACACCTTC
v_gene: TRBV4-1; d_gene: -; j_gene: TRBJ1-1; abundance: -; len: 15; CDR3aa: CASSQDEASYTEAFF; CDR3nt: TGCGCCAGCAGCCAAGATGAGGCCTCATACACTGAAGCTTTCTTT
v_gene: TRBV30; d_gene: -; j_gene: TRBJ2-5; abundance: -; len: 12; CDR3aa: CAWRGEGETQYF; CDR3nt: TGTGCCTGGAGGGGAGAGGGAGAGACCCAGTACTTC
v_gene: TRBV5-1; d_gene: TRBD1; j_gene: TRBJ2-6; abundance: -; len: 18; CDR3aa: CASSFAGQVSSGANVLTF; CDR3nt: TGCGCCAGCAGCTTCGCGGGACAGGTTAGCTCTGGGGCCAACGTCCTGACTTTC
v_gene: TRBV12-5; d_gene: -; j_gene: TRBJ1-1; abundance: -; len: 14; CDR3aa: CASGLTGAGTEAFF; CDR3nt: TGTGCTAGTGGTTTGACTGGGGCGGGAACTGAAGCTTTCTTT
v_gene: TRBV4-2; d_gene: TRBD2; j_gene: TRBJ2-7; abundance: -; len: 15; CDR3aa: CASSQGASGTYEQYF; CDR3nt: TGTGCCAGCAGCCAAGGGGCTAGCGGGACCTACGAGCAGTACTTC
v_gene: TRBV2; d_gene: TRBD1; j_gene: TRBJ2-7; abundance: -; len: 14; CDR3aa: CASSTGTGAHEQYF; CDR3nt: TGTGCCAGCAGTACCGGGACAGGGGCCCACGAGCAGTACTTC
v_gene: TRBV10-1; d_gene: TRBD1; j_gene: TRBJ1-5; abundance: -; len: 14; CDR3aa: CASNWTGENQPQHF; CDR3nt: TGCGCCAGCAATTGGACAGGGGAGAATCAGCCCCAGCATTTT
v_gene: TRBV25-1; d_gene: -; j_gene: TRBJ2-3; abundance: few; len: 12; CDR3aa: CASSATSGKQYF; CDR3nt: TGTGCCAGCAGTGCGACCTCGGGGAAGCAGTATTTT